The 9 T cell receptor beta chains below all came from one sample that was sequenced in a study of response to subunit inactivated influenza vaccine (dated by TCRdb to 2016 to 2019). Library generation was performed with RT-PCR. The sequencer listed for this sample is Illumina HiSeq 2500. The public reads were quality trimmed at Q25 with fastp and then assembled into clones with MiXCR by TCRdb, keeping productive beta chains. Rows matching on CDR3 protein sequence are summarized as one entry with the most common DNA and genes. This sample is represented by hundreds of thousands of distinct CDR3 sequences; approximately 17% of them were singletons. Around 9.9% of the sample rests with the top ten. Here the sequenced sample was PBMCs from blood, taken about 5 days after vaccination. The receptors were gathered from a man aged 50-60 years who received an inactivated influenza vaccine. Donor details come from another sample of the same person, matched by shared clones.

The chain recombines TRBV21-1 with TRBJ2-4; the table names TRBD1, a call not compared with the DNA. TRBV21-1 is a listed pseudogene. This CDR3 comprises 15 residues. The CDR3 region is CASSKGSRGQNIQYF. As DNA, the CDR3 is TGTGCCAGCAGCAAAGGCTCCAGGGGGCAAAACATTCAGTACTTC.

The chain uses TRBV5-1 and TRBJ2-5; 9 bases line up with TRBD1. V lost 3 bases to trimming and J lost 5 bases; unmatched junction nucleotides: 8. This CDR3 contains 15 residues. In germline, CDR1 is SGHRS, CDR2 YFSETQ. DNA of the CDR3: TGCGCCAGCAGCTCTGGGACAGGGCAAAGGGAGACCCAGTACTTC. This gives the protein CASSSGTGQRETQYF.

This clonotype was counted between two and nine times. The chain employs TRBV9 and TRBJ2-1; 9 bases line up with TRBD2. The CDR3 is 16 residues long. V lost 1 base and J lost 4; bases outside the gene matches: 6. Looked up from germline, CDR1 is SGDLS and CDR2 is YYNGEE. The CDR3 sequence is CASSVTTSGQYNEQFF. As DNA, the CDR3 is TGTGCCAGCAGCGTAACAACTAGCGGGCAATACAATGAGCAGTTCTTC.

This rearrangement joins TRBV6-1 to TRBJ1-5; 7 bases align to TRBD1. The CDR3 covers 18 residues. Germline CDR1 MNHNS, CDR2 SASEGT. Trimming took 9 bases from V and 4 from J; bases not matched to a gene: 21. This chain's CDR3 is CASKSPRTRGLGNQPQHF. The CDR3 coding sequence is TGTGCCAGTAAATCCCCTCGGACAAGGGGGCTGGGAAATCAGCCCCAGCATTTT.

This clonotype has a handful of counts. This CDR3 is CASSYLKETQYF. DNA of the CDR3: TGTGCCAGCAGTTACCTAAAAGAGACCCAGTACTTC. The rearrangement joins TRBV6-6 to TRBJ2-5, with unresolved D. There are 12 residues in the CDR3. CDR1 and CDR2 (germline): MNHNY, SVGAGI (reference sequence). The V gene lost 2 bases and the J gene lost 3 bases, with 4 bases spanning the gap.

This clonotype was picked up many times. The chain joins TRBV27 to TRBJ2-7; D gene unclear. Germline CDR1 is MNHEY and CDR2 is SMNVEV (reference sequence). Trimming pared 5 bases from V and 3 bases from J, leaving 11 bases between. The CDR3 covers 13 residues. CDR3 bases: TGTGCCAGCAGTCTAGTTCCTGGCTACGAGCAGTACTTC. Residues: CASSLVPGYEQYF.

The sample holds a few counts of this clonotype. The chain has TRBV7-9 and TRBJ2-1, with D unclear. This CDR3 spans 14 amino acids. CDR1 is SEHNR, CDR2 FQNEAQ, per germline (reference sequence). The V gene lost 5 bases and the J gene lost 5 bases, with 13 bases spanning the gap. This chain's CDR3 is CASSQMTNNNEQFF. The CDR3 DNA reads TGTGCCAGCAGCCAAATGACGAACAACAATGAGCAGTTCTTC. Based on the CDR3 plus reference TRBV7-9 and TRBJ2-1, the full variable domain is DTGVSQNPRHKITKRGQNVTFRCDPISEHNRLYWYRQTLGQGPEFLTYFQNEAQLEKSRLLSDRFSAERPKGSFSTLEIQRTEQGDSAMYLCASSQMTNNNEQFFGPGTRLTVL.

This clonotype has a handful of counts. V gene TRBV20-1 combines with J gene TRBJ2-7; D is unresolved. Germline values: CDR1 DFQATT, CDR2 SNEGSKA (reference sequence). V was pared by 0 bases and J by 4 bases, with 13 bases between. The CDR3 loop spans 14 amino acids. The CDR3: CSARDTRSHYEQYF. The CDR3 coding sequence is TGCAGTGCTAGAGACACCCGTTCCCATTACGAGCAGTACTTC.

This clonotype was detected a few times. This chain joins TRBV18 and TRBJ2-1; 8 bases are shared with TRBD1. The CDR3 contains 14 residues. The germline gives CDR1 KGHSH, CDR2 LQKENI. V lost 2 bases and J lost 10; bases outside the gene matches: 7. CDR3 residues: CASSPNRGRDEQFF. CDR3 nucleotides: TGTGCCAGCTCACCAAACAGGGGGAGAGACGAGCAGTTCTTC.